This TCR beta chain was found in a study of identical twins. This clonotype has at least ten counts. Its specificity is unknown. TCRdb processed the 5' RACE reads anew with MiXCR; each CDR3 protein has one entry. The data show some 320,000 distinct CDR3 sequences, 12% seen once. V shed 0 bases and J 4 bases; nucleotides not matched to a gene: 10. Germline lookup yields CDR1 MGHRA and CDR2 YSYEKL. The CDR3 covers 17 residues. Study-wide results and caveats: Invariant MAIT and iNKT cells may have partly biased zero-insertion analyses.

These data also featured in a second study, about yellow fever vaccine responses in identical twins.

This chain connects TRBV4-1 to TRBJ1-2, with 8 bases lining up with TRBD1. The sequence came from a woman aged 18-29 years in good health. The sample comprised CD8+ T cells sorted from blood. CDR3 nucleotides: TGCGCCAGCAGCCAAGATCTGGCAGGGGGCTTTCGCTATGGCTACACCTTC. Protein product: CASSQDLAGGFRYGYTF.